This T cell receptor (beta chain) appears in the sequencing data of a study of T cells expressing NK-cell markers. At the level of the study: Most of the eight sequenced donors tested HCMV-seropositive; one tested seronegative. Study outcomes and limitations: Once again these clonotypes came out on top in the CD3+CD56-NKG2C+ fraction of a few donors.

The CDR3 is made up of 14 amino acids. Germline CDR1 is DFQATT and CDR2 is SNEGSKA (reference sequence). As to this clonotype: Its antigen is unidentified.

From the 5' RACE reads, TCRdb lists one entry per CDR3 protein and no DNA. The sample yields approximately 460,000 distinct CDR3 sequences, of which the top ten take up 7.3%. The source is a woman aged 18 to 75 in good health. The chain employs TRBV20-1 and TRBJ2-7; the D call of TRBD2 rests on TCRdb alone, since no DNA is present to check it. The source material was blood T cells: a sorted CD56 or NKG2C T cell subset, CD4+ or CD8+ T cells, or bulk PBMC T cells (not recorded which). The CDR3 sequence is CSGIPGTSEYEQYF.